A single sample gave rise to the 11 T cell receptor beta chains below, sequenced in a study of T cell responses to AZD1222 COVID-19 vaccine. The repertoire was sequenced with immunoSEQ multiplex PCR; TCRdb's copy has only in-frame clones and lacks some. Counted here are more than 140,000 clones, about 87% occurring once; the ten biggest clones make up 2.2%. The source material was peripheral blood, sampled on day 0 of AZD1222 vaccination. The receptors were sampled from an adult in good health.

This rearrangement joins TRBV21-1 to TRBJ2-7; the table names TRBD1, a call not compared with the DNA. TRBV21-1 is described as a pseudogene. The CDR3 totals 15 residues. Here the CDR3 reads CASCPPGSSPYEQYF. CDR3 sequence (DNA): TGTGCCAGCTGCCCCCCAGGCAGTTCCCCCTACGAGCAGTACTTC.

This chain connects TRBV18 to TRBJ2-7, with D perhaps matching TRBD2 (6 bases). The CDR3 sequence is 15 residues long. V shed 6 bases and J shed 0 bases, with 15 bases lying between them. From germline, CDR1 is KGHSH and CDR2 LQKENI. The CDR3 sequence is CASSRTQGGSYEQYF. The CDR3, as DNA: TGTGCCAGCTCGCGCACGCAGGGAGGCTCCTACGAGCAGTACTTC.

The V call is TRBV15, the J call TRBJ1-1; TRBD1 aligns across 9 bases. The CDR3 runs to 15 residues. The germline CDR1 and CDR2 sequences are LNHNV and YYDKDF (reference sequence). Trimming took 0 bases from V and 5 from J; bases not matched to a gene: 4. The CDR3 region has the DNA TGTGCCACCAGCAGAGAGGGACAGGGTGAGACTGAAGCTTTCTTT. This codes for CATSREGQGETEAFF.

CDR3 region: CASSLLRGIGTEAFF. The CDR3 coding sequence is TGCGCCAGCAGCTTGTTAAGGGGGATCGGCACTGAAGCTTTCTTT. The J gene is TRBJ1-1, the V gene TRBV5-1; D might be TRBD1 (6 bases). Per germline, CDR1 SGHRS and CDR2 YFSETQ. The length of the CDR3 is 15 residues. The V end lost 1 base, the J end lost 4 bases, and 14 bases lay between the germline ends.

This clone was seen only once. This chain joins TRBV5-1 and TRBJ2-3, with D maybe TRBD2 (5 bases). Germline assignment: CDR1 SGHRS and CDR2 YFSETQ. This CDR3 has 18 amino acids. Trimming took 3 bases from V and 1 from J, leaving 21 bases between them. CDR3 protein: CASSYEGVSGSGTDTQYF. Written as DNA, the CDR3 is TGCGCCAGCAGCTACGAGGGCGTTAGTGGGAGCGGCACAGATACGCAGTATTTT.

J is TRBJ1-3 and V is TRBV7-2, with 7 nucleotides matching TRBD1. V lost 5 bases and J lost 8; bases outside the gene matches: 3. CDR1 and CDR2 from the germline V gene are SGHTA and FQGNSA. This CDR3 has 12 residues. CDR3: CASSGRGDTIYF. The CDR3 bases are TGTGCCAGCAGCGGCAGGGGGGACACCATATATTTT.

CDR3 protein: CASSIRDPLYGYTF. The CDR3 DNA reads as TGTGCCAGCAGCATCCGGGACCCCCTCTATGGCTACACCTTC. The chain links TRBV7-2 to TRBJ1-2; perhaps TRBD1 as D (5 bases). Trimming removed 5 bases at V and 4 bases at J, with 14 bases between. There are 14 residues in the CDR3. CDR1 SGHTA and CDR2 FQGNSA come from the germline V gene.

The V and J genes are TRBV6-5 and TRBJ2-5; D unclear. The germline V and J ends were trimmed by 4 bases and 5 bases, with 8 bases remaining between them. The CDR3 runs 12 residues. Germline values: CDR1 MNHEY, CDR2 SVGAGI. CDR3 coding DNA: TGTGCCAGCAGTTCAACAAGGGAGACCCAGTACTTC. The encoded protein is CASSSTRETQYF.

This clone was detected a few times. The V call is TRBV19, the J call TRBJ2-3; TRBD1 aligns across 8 bases. Germline V CDR1 and CDR2: LNHDA, SQIVND (reference sequence). V shed 10 bases and J 7 bases; nucleotides not matched to a gene: 10. The CDR3 contains 13 residues. In DNA form, the CDR3 reads TGTGCCACCCAAAGACAGGGGCTTAATACGCAGTATTTT. Protein: CATQRQGLNTQYF.

The CDR3 reads CASSRISGTNTGELFF. The CDR3 DNA is TGTGCCAGCAGCCGTATTAGCGGGACCAACACCGGGGAGCTGTTTTTT. The chain uses TRBV7-2 and TRBJ2-2; 8 nucleotides line up with TRBD2. The CDR3 covers 16 residues. Trimming took 5 bases from V and 2 from J; bases not matched to a gene: 7. From germline, CDR1 is SGHTA and CDR2 FQGNSA.

A few counts support this clone. The chain employs TRBV19 and TRBJ2-7, with 8 nucleotides matching TRBD1. Germline-derived CDR1 and CDR2 are LNHDA and SQIVND (reference sequence). The V and J ends lost 6 bases and 4 bases, in that order; junction bases with no gene match: 11. This CDR3 spans 15 amino acids. The CDR3 nucleotides read TGTGCCAGTAGCCTCGGACAGGGAAAGCGGTACGAGCAGTACTTC. The encoded protein is CASSLGQGKRYEQYF.